Described below is a single TCR beta chain sequence and its context. Germline V gene data show CDR1 as SGHVS and CDR2 as FNYEAQ. The CDR3 length is 14 residues. Trimming took 4 bases from V and 4 from J, leaving 8 bases between them. This sample stems from a study of blood T cell repertoires in COVID-19. Study-wide context: COVID-19 samples from acute and convalescent phases originated in the United States, Italy and Spain. In each case, the material was cDNA or gDNA derived from T cells, B-cell-depleted T cells, or PBMCs.

Under the authors' procedure: Estimates of nucleated cell counts were drawn from the amplification of reference gene primers. Method: immunoSEQ multiplex PCR; TCRdb's copy keeps in-frame clones and lacks some. V, J and clone size reflect that table, while D and trimming were determined from the DNA. This sample has more than 250,000 clones; approximately 91% occur once, and the top ten carry around 0.7%. This chain links TRBV7-6 with TRBJ1-6; D gene uncertain. The source is a human donor in a cohort sampled during active COVID-19. The sample was peripheral blood. In DNA form, the CDR3 reads TGTGCCAGCAGCTCCACTCCTTATAATTCACCCCTCCACTTT. Translation gives CASSSTPYNSPLHF.